The TCR beta chain under discussion was sequenced for a study of T cell responses to AZD1222 COVID-19 vaccine. At the level of the study: Second-dose intervals near 4 or 12 weeks were combined. Study findings and constraints: Donors were largely white British and mainly female; clonal diversity was possibly underestimated.

The protocol was immunoSEQ multiplex PCR, while the TCRdb copy is restricted to in-frame clones and leaves out a portion. The table includes about 96,000 clones, 70% to 90% detected once. As regards this clone: What it binds is unknown.

The source is an adult in good health. Source: peripheral blood, taken on day 0 of AZD1222 vaccination.

CDR3 sequence: CASSRLNQPQHF. Written as DNA, the CDR3 is TGTGCCAGTAGCCGCTTAAATCAGCCCCAGCATTTT. The V and J genes are TRBV19 and TRBJ1-5; D gene unclear. V shed 6 bases and J shed 4 bases, with 7 bases lying between them. This CDR3 contains 12 residues. In germline, CDR1 is LNHDA, CDR2 SQIVND (reference sequence).